The next 20 T cell receptor beta chains were all read from a single sample in a study of shared clonotypes between healthy human individuals. The table came from immunoSEQ multiplex PCR; TCRdb's copy has only in-frame clones and leaves some out. The sample has some 2,400,000 clones, 90% to 96% seen once. The sample comprised naive CD4+ T cells sorted from blood. Subset denoted: CD45RA+ positively selected. The receptors here all came from a man aged 18 to 30 in good health.

The rearrangement uses TRBV11-2 and TRBJ1-4; TRBD1 aligns across 7 bases. The CDR3 covers 17 residues. CDR1 is SGHAT and CDR2 is FQNNGV in the germline V gene. Trimming took 5 bases from V and 5 from J; bases not matched to a gene: 14. Here the CDR3 DNA reads TGTGCCAGCAGCCTAACTCTATCGTCACAGGGGAATGAAAAACTGTTTTTT. Its translation is CASSLTLSSQGNEKLFF.

Details on this clone: Other DNA sequences in this sample translate to the same CDR3. V gene TRBV5-1 combines with J gene TRBJ2-2; the D is unclear. The CDR3 loop spans 12 amino acids. The V end was cut by 4 bases, the J end by 2 bases, with 3 bases between. CDR1 and CDR2 (germline): SGHRS, YFSETQ. The CDR3 protein is CASSGNTGELFF. CDR3 DNA: TGCGCCAGCAGCGGTAACACCGGGGAGCTGTTTTTT.

V is TRBV13 and J is TRBJ2-2; tentatively, D is TRBD1 or TRBD2 (5 bases each). The CDR3 sequence is 17 residues long. Germline-derived CDR1 and CDR2 are PRHDT and FYEKMQ (reference sequence). V lost 1 base to trimming and J lost 0 bases, with 12 bases between them. CDR3 amino acids: CASSLVWGTTNTGELFF. The CDR3 nucleotides are TGTGCCAGCAGCTTAGTGTGGGGGACCACGAACACCGGGGAGCTGTTTTTT.

The chain employs TRBV9 and TRBJ2-2; D is unresolved. Germline V CDR1 and CDR2: SGDLS, YYNGEE. V was clipped by 4 bases and J by 1 base, with 11 bases between them. The CDR3 totals 15 residues. The CDR3 protein is CASSLMVLNTGELFF. CDR3 bases: TGTGCCAGCAGCTTAATGGTCCTGAACACCGGGGAGCTGTTTTTT. Variable domain in full (rest from reference TRBV9 and TRBJ2-2): DSGVTQTPKHLITATGQRVTLRCSPRSGDLSVYWYQQSLDQGLQFLIQYYNGEERAKGNILERFSAQQFPDLHSELNLSSLELGDSALYFCASSLMVLNTGELFFGEGSRLTVL.

This chain uses TRBV18 with TRBJ1-2; 7 bases align to TRBD1. The CDR3 is 13 residues long. V trimming: 3 bases; J trimming: 4 bases; junction bases outside the gene matches: 2. CDR1 and CDR2 from the germline V gene are KGHSH and LQKENI. DNA for the CDR3: TGTGCCAGCTCACCGGGACAGACCTATGGCTACACCTTC. This codes for CASSPGQTYGYTF.

Notes on this clone: Additional DNA sequences in this sample encode the identical CDR3. CDR3 region: CASSPTSGTDTQYF. The DNA for the CDR3 is TGTGCCAGCTCACCCACTAGCGGCACAGATACGCAGTATTTT. The chain joins TRBV18 to TRBJ2-3; 7 bases agree with TRBD2. The CDR3 has 14 residues. Losses at the gene ends were 3 bases for V and 1 base for J; bases not matched to a gene: 1. Looked up from germline, CDR1 is KGHSH and CDR2 is LQKENI.

For this clone: Distinct nucleotide sequences in the sample also encode this CDR3. The chain uses TRBV6-5 and TRBJ2-7, with 8 positions matching TRBD2. Per the germline V gene, CDR1 is MNHEY and CDR2 is SVGAGI. Trimming took 6 bases from V and 7 from J; bases not matched to a gene: 8. The CDR3 is 13 residues long. The CDR3 is CASSPPGGGEQYF. In DNA form, the CDR3 reads TGTGCCAGCAGCCCCCCGGGCGGGGGGGAGCAGTACTTC.

As to this clone: A junction end diverges from the germline sequence, so it may reflect a read error. This chain links TRBV7-7 with TRBJ2-3; 9 bases are a match to TRBD1. The CDR3 sequence is 14 residues long. Germline assignment: CDR1 SSHAT and CDR2 FNYEAQ (reference sequence). As DNA, the CDR3 is TGTGCTAGCAGCTACAGGGGGCTTACAGATACGCAGTATTTT. It translates to CASSYRGLTDTQYF.

This chain joins TRBV4-3 and TRBJ2-1; 9 bases line up with TRBD2. This CDR3 region has 17 residues. The V and J ends lost 3 bases and 9 bases, in that order; junction bases with no gene match: 15. In germline, CDR1 is LGHNA, CDR2 YSLEER. This CDR3 is CASSQQGGGRAGSEQFF. In nucleotides, the CDR3 is TGCGCCAGCAGCCAGCAAGGGGGCGGGAGGGCCGGTAGTGAGCAGTTCTTC.

The gene calls are TRBV7-9 and TRBJ2-7; 11 positions match TRBD2. Germline lookup yields CDR1 SEHNR and CDR2 FQNEAQ (reference sequence). The CDR3 sequence is 18 residues long. The ends lost 3 bases at V and 2 bases at J; junction bases unmatched: 12. This CDR3 is CASSFTSSGTSGTYEQYF. The CDR3 DNA sequence: TGTGCCAGCAGCTTCACCTCTTCCGGGACTAGCGGTACCTACGAGCAGTACTTC.

The chain recombines TRBV6-5 with TRBJ2-7; weak D call: TRBD1 (8 bases). This CDR3 region has 14 residues. V shed 5 bases and J shed 3 bases, with 14 bases lying between them. CDR1 is MNHEY, CDR2 SVGAGI, per germline. Written as DNA, the CDR3 is TGTGCCAGCAGTAAATACAGGGGGGGCTACGAGCAGTACTTC. Its translation: CASSKYRGGYEQYF.

This clone showed up just a few times. The J gene is TRBJ2-5, the V gene TRBV6-5, with 14 positions matching TRBD2. Trimming removed 6 bases from V and 7 bases from J; junction bases left unmatched: 7. The CDR3 extends over 15 amino acids. CDR1 MNHEY and CDR2 SVGAGI come from the germline V gene. CDR3 amino acids: CASRGLAGEKGTQYF. The CDR3 DNA reads as TGTGCCAGCAGGGGACTAGCGGGGGAAAAAGGGACCCAGTACTTC.

The chain carries TRBV2 and TRBJ2-2; D remains unclear. Germline V gene sequence: CDR1 SNHLY, CDR2 FYNNEI. Trimming took 1 base from V and 5 from J, leaving 8 bases between them. The CDR3 extends over 14 amino acids. CDR3 in amino acids: CASSEVQATGELFF. CDR3 sequence (DNA): TGTGCCAGCAGTGAAGTTCAGGCTACCGGGGAGCTGTTTTTT.

The J gene is TRBJ2-2, the V gene TRBV5-1, with D possibly being TRBD1 or TRBD2 (5 bases each). The V end lost 1 base, the J end lost 2 bases, and 12 bases lay between the germline ends. CDR3 length: 16 residues. Germline values: CDR1 SGHRS, CDR2 YFSETQ. The DNA of the CDR3 is TGCGCCAGCAGCTTGACCGGGACCCTAAACACCGGGGAGCTGTTTTTT. This gives the protein CASSLTGTLNTGELFF.

The gene calls are TRBV25-1 and TRBJ2-7, with TRBD1 identical over 10 bases. The germline V gene encodes CDR1 MGHDK and CDR2 SYGVNS. The ends lost 5 bases at V and 6 bases at J; junction bases unmatched: 10. The CDR3 loop spans 15 amino acids. The CDR3 region has the DNA TGTGCCAGCAGTTTTCATGGGACAGGGGCAAGCGAGCAGTACTTC. Amino acid sequence: CASSFHGTGASEQYF.

The chain has TRBV4-1 and TRBJ1-6; maybe TRBD1 (5 bases). The V gene lost 7 bases and the J gene lost 6 bases, with 19 bases spanning the gap. From germline, CDR1 is MGHRA and CDR2 YSYEKL. The CDR3 extends over 16 amino acids. The CDR3 DNA sequence: TGCGCCAGCAATGGGGAACCGGGACCGTTTAATTCACCCCTCCACTTT. It yields the protein CASNGEPGPFNSPLHF.

The CDR3 here is CASSLEWTSGIYEQYF. The CDR3 nucleotides read TGTGCCAGCAGCTTAGAATGGACTAGCGGGATCTACGAGCAGTACTTC. The rearrangement links TRBV7-2 to TRBJ2-7, with 12 bases lining up with TRBD2. This CDR3 spans 16 amino acids. J was trimmed by 3 bases and V by 1 base; bases with no gene match: 4. In germline, CDR1 is SGHTA, CDR2 FQGNSA.

Of note for this clone: The same CDR3 can be traced to other DNA sequences in this sample. The chain combines TRBV5-1 with TRBJ2-5; 9 nucleotides agree with TRBD1. Germline V CDR1 and CDR2: SGHRS, YFSETQ. V lost 4 bases and J lost 5; bases outside the gene matches: 3. The CDR3 runs 13 residues. The CDR3 DNA sequence: TGCGCCAGCAGCACCGGGACAGGGGAGACCCAGTACTTC. Protein sequence: CASSTGTGETQYF.

The chain has TRBV5-1 and TRBJ2-5; weak D call: TRBD2 (5 bases). The CDR3 extends over 14 amino acids. The V end lost 4 bases, the J end lost 7 bases, and 17 bases lay between the germline ends. Germline CDR1 is SGHRS and CDR2 is YFSETQ. The CDR3 loop is CASSVSDTPRTQYF. DNA for the CDR3: TGCGCCAGCAGCGTTAGCGATACCCCAAGGACCCAGTACTTC.

Here the CDR3 DNA reads TGTGCCAGTAGTCGGACAGGGATGGGCTTATGGGAGACCCAGTACTTC. As protein: CASSRTGMGLWETQYF. The V and J genes are TRBV19 and TRBJ2-5, with 8 bases fitting TRBD1. Trimming at V came to 5 bases and at J to 5 bases, leaving 13 bases not matched to a gene. This CDR3 is built from 16 residues. Germline CDR1 reads LNHDA; CDR2 reads SQIVND (reference sequence).